This T cell receptor (beta chain) derives from a study of graft-versus-host responses after intestinal transplantation. Study-level background: Transplants given to recipients were multivisceral, liver-intestinal, or isolated intestinal. Tacrolimus and steroids were given for three to four years to all recipients after anti-thymocyte globulin induction. Study observations and caveats: Individuals who had graft-donor T cell macrochimerism had allografts that showed high graft-versus-host to host-versus-graft clonal ratios. GvH clones surfaced in recipient marrow, some emerging earlier in ileum or blood.

Only in-frame clones appear in the TCRdb table, and some are missing; sequencing was by immunoSEQ multiplex PCR. The table shows 10,000 to 14,000 clones, with roughly 80% occurring only once. About this clone itself: As yet, its antigen is unknown.

Graft tissue processing released intraepithelial and lamina propria lymphocytes. The sequence derives from a human patient who received an intestinal transplant, so some T cells may come from the graft donor. Source: ileum tissue, taken 23 days after intestinal transplant.

In DNA, the CDR3 is TGTGCCAGCAGCCTCGGACAGGGCTCACCCTTCTTT. Its protein product is CASSLGQGSPFF. The gene calls are TRBV5-6 and TRBJ1-1; 8 bases fit TRBD1. V trimming: 4 bases; J trimming: 14 bases; junction bases outside the gene matches: 10. The CDR3 runs to 12 residues. CDR1 and CDR2 (germline): SGHDT, YYEEEE.